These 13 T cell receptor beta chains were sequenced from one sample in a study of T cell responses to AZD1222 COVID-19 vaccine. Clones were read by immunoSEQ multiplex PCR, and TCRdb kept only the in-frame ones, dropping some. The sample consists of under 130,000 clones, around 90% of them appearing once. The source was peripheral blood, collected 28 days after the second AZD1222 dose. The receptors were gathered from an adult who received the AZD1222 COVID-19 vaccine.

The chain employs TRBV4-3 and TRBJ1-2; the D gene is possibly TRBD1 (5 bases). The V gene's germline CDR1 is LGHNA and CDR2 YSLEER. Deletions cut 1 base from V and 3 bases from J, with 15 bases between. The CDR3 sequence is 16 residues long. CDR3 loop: CASSQGVLGDHYGYTF. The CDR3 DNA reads TGCGCCAGCAGCCAAGGTGTATTGGGGGACCACTATGGCTACACCTTC.

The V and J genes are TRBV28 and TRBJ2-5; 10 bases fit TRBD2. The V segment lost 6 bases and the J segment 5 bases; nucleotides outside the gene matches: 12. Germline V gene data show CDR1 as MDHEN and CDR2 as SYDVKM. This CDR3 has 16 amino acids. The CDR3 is CASSLTGTSVSETQYF. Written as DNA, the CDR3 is TGTGCCAGCAGCCTAACCGGGACTAGCGTGAGCGAGACCCAGTACTTC.

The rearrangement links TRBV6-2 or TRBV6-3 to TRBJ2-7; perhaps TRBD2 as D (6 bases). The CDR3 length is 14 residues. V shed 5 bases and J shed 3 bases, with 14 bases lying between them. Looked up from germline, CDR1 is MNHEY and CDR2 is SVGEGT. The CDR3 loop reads CASSDPGLNYEQYF. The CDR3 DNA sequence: TGTGCCAGCAGTGATCCGGGACTGAACTACGAGCAGTACTTC.

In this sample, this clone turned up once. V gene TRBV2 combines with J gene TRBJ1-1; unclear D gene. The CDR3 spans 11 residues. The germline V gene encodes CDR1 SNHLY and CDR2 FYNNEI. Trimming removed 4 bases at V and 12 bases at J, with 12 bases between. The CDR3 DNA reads TGTGCCAGCAGTGGGGGAGATCAGACTTTCTTT. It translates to CASSGGDQTFF.

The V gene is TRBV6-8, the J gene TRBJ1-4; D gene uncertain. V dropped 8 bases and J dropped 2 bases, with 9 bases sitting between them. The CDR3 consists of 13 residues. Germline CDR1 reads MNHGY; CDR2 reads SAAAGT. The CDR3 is CASGSETNEKLFF. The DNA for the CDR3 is TGTGCCAGCGGTTCTGAGACTAATGAAAAACTGTTTTTT.

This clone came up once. CDR3 residues: CASSRQGATDTQYF. CDR3 nucleotides: TGTGCCAGCAGCCGACAGGGGGCCACAGATACGCAGTATTTT. The chain is built from TRBV7-6 and TRBJ2-3, with 10 nucleotides matching TRBD1. V dropped 5 bases and J dropped 2; count of bases not matched to a gene: 1. Germline CDR1 reads SGHVS; CDR2 reads FNYEAQ. The CDR3 has 14 residues.

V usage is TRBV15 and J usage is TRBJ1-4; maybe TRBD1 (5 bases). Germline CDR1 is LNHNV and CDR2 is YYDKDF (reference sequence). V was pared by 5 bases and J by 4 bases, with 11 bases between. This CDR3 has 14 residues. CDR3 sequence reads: CATSSGGSNEKLFF. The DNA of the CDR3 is TGTGCCACCAGCTCCGGGGGAAGTAATGAAAAACTGTTTTTT.

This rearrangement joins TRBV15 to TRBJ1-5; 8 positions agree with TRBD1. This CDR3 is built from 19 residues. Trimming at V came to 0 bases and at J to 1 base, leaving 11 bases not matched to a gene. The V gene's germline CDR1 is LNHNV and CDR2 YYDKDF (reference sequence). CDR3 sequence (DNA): TGTGCCACCAGCAGAGATTGGGCAGGGGGCGTCTTGAGCAATCAGCCCCAGCATTTT. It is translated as CATSRDWAGGVLSNQPQHF.

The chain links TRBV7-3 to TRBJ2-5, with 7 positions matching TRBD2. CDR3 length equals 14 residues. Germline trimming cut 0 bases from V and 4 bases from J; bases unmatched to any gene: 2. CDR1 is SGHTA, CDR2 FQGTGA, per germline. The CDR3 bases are TGTGCCAGCAGCTTAACTCCTAGCGGAGAGACCCAGTACTTC. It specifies CASSLTPSGETQYF.

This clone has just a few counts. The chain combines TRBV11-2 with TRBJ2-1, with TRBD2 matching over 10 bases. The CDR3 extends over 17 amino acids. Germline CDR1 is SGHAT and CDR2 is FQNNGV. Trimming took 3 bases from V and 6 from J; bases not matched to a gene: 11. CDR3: CASSFGAGGLKGNEQFF. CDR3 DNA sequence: TGTGCCAGCAGCTTTGGAGCGGGAGGGTTGAAGGGCAATGAGCAGTTCTTC.

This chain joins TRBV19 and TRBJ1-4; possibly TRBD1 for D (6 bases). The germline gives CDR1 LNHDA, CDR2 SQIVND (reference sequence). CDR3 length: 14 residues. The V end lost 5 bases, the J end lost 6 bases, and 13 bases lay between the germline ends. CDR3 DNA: TGTGCCAGTAGTTTCTCGGGGGCGGATGAAAAACTGTTTTTT. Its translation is CASSFSGADEKLFF.

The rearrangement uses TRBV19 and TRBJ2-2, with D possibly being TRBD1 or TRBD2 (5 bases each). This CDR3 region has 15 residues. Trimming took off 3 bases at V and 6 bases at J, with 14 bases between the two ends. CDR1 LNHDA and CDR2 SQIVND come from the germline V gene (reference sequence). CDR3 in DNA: TGTGCCAGTAGTATGAGGGGCAGCGAGGCCGGGGAGCTGTTTTTT. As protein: CASSMRGSEAGELFF.

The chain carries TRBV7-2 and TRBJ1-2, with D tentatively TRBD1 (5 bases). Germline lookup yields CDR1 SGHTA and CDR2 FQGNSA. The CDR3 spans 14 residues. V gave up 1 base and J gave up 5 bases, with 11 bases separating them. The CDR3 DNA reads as TGTGCCAGCAGCTTAGAAGACAGTTCGTATGGCTACACCTTC. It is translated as CASSLEDSSYGYTF.